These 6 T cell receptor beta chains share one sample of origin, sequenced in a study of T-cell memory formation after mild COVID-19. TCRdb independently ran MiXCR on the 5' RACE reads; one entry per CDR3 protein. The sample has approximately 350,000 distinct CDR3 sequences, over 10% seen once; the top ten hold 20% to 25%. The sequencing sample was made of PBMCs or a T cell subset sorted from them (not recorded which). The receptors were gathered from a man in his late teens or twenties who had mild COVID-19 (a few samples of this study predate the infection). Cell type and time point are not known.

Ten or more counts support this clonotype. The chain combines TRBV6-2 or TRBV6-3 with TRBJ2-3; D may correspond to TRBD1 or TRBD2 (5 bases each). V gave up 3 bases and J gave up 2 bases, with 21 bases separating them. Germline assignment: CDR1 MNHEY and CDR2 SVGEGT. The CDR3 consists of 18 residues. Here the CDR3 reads CASSYRRSGGIPTDTQYF. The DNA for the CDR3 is TGTGCCAGCAGTTATAGACGGAGTGGGGGAATTCCCACAGATACGCAGTATTTT.

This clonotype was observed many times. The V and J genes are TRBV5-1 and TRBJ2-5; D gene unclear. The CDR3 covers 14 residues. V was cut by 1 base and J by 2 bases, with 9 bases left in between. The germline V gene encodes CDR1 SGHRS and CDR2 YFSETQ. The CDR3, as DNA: TGCGCCAGCAGCTTGAGGTCAAGACAAGAGACCCAGTACTTC. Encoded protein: CASSLRSRQETQYF.

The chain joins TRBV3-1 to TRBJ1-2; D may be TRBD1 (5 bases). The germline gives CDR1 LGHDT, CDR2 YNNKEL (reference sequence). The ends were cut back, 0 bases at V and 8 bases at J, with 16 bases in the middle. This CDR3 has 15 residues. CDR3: CASSQDREAVSGYTF. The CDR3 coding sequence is TGTGCCAGCAGCCAAGACAGGGAAGCGGTCAGCGGCTACACCTTC.

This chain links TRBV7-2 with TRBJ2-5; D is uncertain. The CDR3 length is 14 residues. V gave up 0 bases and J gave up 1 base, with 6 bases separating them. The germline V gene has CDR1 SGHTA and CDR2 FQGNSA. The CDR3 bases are TGTGCCAGCAGCTTAGCGCTCGGCCAAGAGACCCAGTACTTC. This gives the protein CASSLALGQETQYF.

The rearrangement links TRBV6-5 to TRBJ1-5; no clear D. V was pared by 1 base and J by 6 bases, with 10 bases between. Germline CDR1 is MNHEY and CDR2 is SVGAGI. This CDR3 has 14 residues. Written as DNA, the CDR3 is TGTGCCAGCAGTTACTACGACGGCTCTCAGCCCCAGCATTTT. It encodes CASSYYDGSQPQHF.

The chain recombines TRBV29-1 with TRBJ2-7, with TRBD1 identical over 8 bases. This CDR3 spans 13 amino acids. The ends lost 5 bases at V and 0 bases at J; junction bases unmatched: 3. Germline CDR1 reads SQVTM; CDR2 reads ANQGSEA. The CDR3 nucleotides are TGCAGCGTTAGGACAGGGAGCTCCTACGAGCAGTACTTC. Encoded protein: CSVRTGSSYEQYF.